The 8 T cell receptor beta chains below come from one sample, sequenced in a study of T cells in Graves' hyperthyroidism and ophthalmopathy. The TCR beta CDR3 regions underwent amplification using RNA transcripts as the source. The HTBI primer set was used in a first-round RT-PCR of the TCR CDR3. Each CDR3 protein gets one entry after TCRdb re-called the multiplex PCR reads with MiXCR. The sample has roughly 170,000 distinct CDR3 sequences; about 17% are singletons. The sequencing input was blood. These TCRs come from a woman aged 45-59 years with Graves' hyperthyroidism.

The chain recombines TRBV5-1 with TRBJ2-1; D is possibly TRBD1 (6 bases). Germline V gene data show CDR1 as SGHRS and CDR2 as YFSETQ. The CDR3 loop spans 16 amino acids. Trimming pared 0 bases from V and 4 bases from J, leaving 14 bases between. Written as DNA, the CDR3 is TGCGCCAGCAGCTTGGCTCCGGGACACACATACAATGAGCAGTTCTTC. Residues: CASSLAPGHTYNEQFF.

The table lists this clonotype with a few counts. CDR3: CASSSGQGRTYEQYF. The CDR3 nucleotides are TGTGCCAGCAGCTCGGGACAGGGGCGAACCTACGAGCAGTACTTC. V gene TRBV7-6 combines with J gene TRBJ2-7; 10 nucleotides agree with TRBD1. Germline V gives CDR1 SGHVS, CDR2 FNYEAQ. The CDR3 has 15 amino acids. The trim removed 4 bases at V and 2 bases at J, leaving 5 bases unmatched.

This clonotype came up many times. The chain uses TRBV16 and TRBJ1-1; no clear D gene. Germline V gene data show CDR1 as KGHSY and CDR2 as FQNENV. Trimming removed 2 bases at V and 1 base at J, with 20 bases between. The CDR3 has 18 residues. CDR3 in DNA: TGTGCCAGCAGCCAAAGACTCAAGCCCGGACCGCAGAACACTGAAGCTTTCTTT. Translated, it gives CASSQRLKPGPQNTEAFF. Looking up the rest from reference TRBV16 and TRBJ1-1 gives the full variable domain: GEEVAQTPKHLVRGEGQKAKLYCAPIKGHSYVFWYQQVLKNEFKFLISFQNENVFDETGMPKERFSAKCLPNSPCSLEIQATKLEDSAVYFCASSQRLKPGPQNTEAFFGQGTRLTVV.

The gene calls are TRBV28 and TRBJ2-3; 10 bases map to TRBD2. The junction had 15 bases not matched to a gene; V was cut back by 7 bases and J by 2 bases. The CDR3 runs 18 residues. From germline, CDR1 is MDHEN and CDR2 SYDVKM. CDR3 sequence: CASNRPPGLAENTDTQYF. In nucleotides, the CDR3 is TGTGCCAGCAACCGGCCCCCCGGACTAGCGGAAAACACAGATACGCAGTATTTT.

The sample holds many counts of this clonotype. This rearrangement joins TRBV7-2 to TRBJ1-5; TRBD1 aligns across 8 bases. V lost 3 bases and J lost 3; bases outside the gene matches: 4. CDR3 size: 15 residues. Germline-derived CDR1 and CDR2 are SGHTA and FQGNSA. CDR3 amino acids: CASSLNRGINQPQHF. CDR3 in DNA: TGTGCCAGCAGCTTGAACAGGGGGATCAATCAGCCCCAGCATTTT.

This clonotype was seen ten or more times. The rearrangement uses TRBV12-3 or TRBV12-4 and TRBJ2-1; 9 bases line up with TRBD2. CDR3 size: 15 residues. J lost 7 bases, V lost 1 base, and 5 bases had no gene match. The CDR3 sequence: CASSLGASGKNEQFF. CDR3 nucleotide sequence: TGTGCCAGCAGTTTAGGGGCTAGCGGGAAGAATGAGCAGTTCTTC.

In this sample, this clonotype turned up many times. The chain carries TRBV7-9 and TRBJ2-1, with 10 bases matching TRBD1. The V gene's germline CDR1 is SEHNR and CDR2 FQNEAQ (reference sequence). The CDR3 length is 16 residues. The junction had 6 bases not matched to a gene; V was cut back by 4 bases and J by 3 bases. CDR3 sequence reads: CASSSGDRGFYNEQFF. CDR3 in DNA: TGTGCCAGCAGCTCCGGGGACAGGGGATTCTACAATGAGCAGTTCTTC. Filled out from reference TRBV7-9 and TRBJ2-1, the complete variable domain reads DTGVSQNPRHKITKRGQNVTFRCDPISEHNRLYWYRQTLGQGPEFLTYFQNEAQLEKSRLLSDRFSAERPKGSFSTLEIQRTEQGDSAMYLCASSSGDRGFYNEQFFGPGTRLTVL.

This clonotype was detected many times. The chain uses TRBV28 and TRBJ2-7; possible D gene TRBD2, 5 bases. V dropped 5 bases and J dropped 0 bases, with 14 bases sitting between them. CDR1 and CDR2 (germline): MDHEN, SYDVKM. The CDR3 is 15 residues long. The CDR3 loop reads CASSPTGLSSYEQYF. The CDR3 DNA reads TGTGCCAGCAGTCCAACCGGACTGAGCTCCTACGAGCAGTACTTC.